Given below is one T cell receptor (beta chain) in context. Its cognate antigen is unknown. This entry belongs to a study of beta chain features in type 1 diabetes. The V and J ends lost 6 bases and 5 bases, in that order; junction bases with no gene match: 12. Germline V CDR1 and CDR2: LGHNA, YNFKEQ. The CDR3 extends over 17 amino acids. Investigators reverse transcribed all isolated RNA, so they sequenced expressed TCRB transcripts. Naive, central memory and regulatory T cell samples averaged roughly 4 million reads. Produced via immunoSEQ multiplex PCR; TCRdb's table is partial and in-frame only. Of some 350,000 clones in the sample, approximately 12% were seen once. Study results and caveats: PCR might favor shorter templates, but any such skew would affect patients and controls equally. When Type 1 diabetes patients were examined, their TCRB CDR3s proved moderately but significantly shorter in all four CD4+ subsets. The naive, central memory and Treg TCRB repertoires of patients appeared to be more similar to one another than those of healthy donors.

The rearrangement uses TRBV4-2 and TRBJ2-5, with 13 bases identical to TRBD2. Sequencing was done on a sample of naive CD4+ T cells from blood. The sequence was obtained from a woman aged 18-35 years with type 1 diabetes. For the CDR3, the DNA is TGTGCCAGCAGGGAGAGCGGGAGGACTAGCGGGAGCGAGACCCAGTACTTC. The encoded protein is CASRESGRTSGSETQYF.